The T cell receptor (beta chain) under discussion was sequenced for a study of response to subunit inactivated influenza vaccine. Overall study findings and caveats: It was the authors' suggestion that each seasonal influenza vaccination recruits few new T cells.

This clonotype has a handful of counts. Its antigen is currently unknown. Each CDR3 protein is one row after TCRdb ran MiXCR on the RT-PCR reads. The repertoire holds roughly 570,000 distinct CDR3 sequences, with 10% to 15% as singletons. Germline CDR1 reads SGHRS; CDR2 reads YFSETQ. V lost 4 bases to trimming and J lost 5 bases, with 18 bases between them. This CDR3 has 15 residues. The receptor was isolated from a man aged 50-60 years who received an inactivated influenza vaccine. This specimen was PBMCs from blood, taken 45 days after vaccination. This sequence joins TRBV5-1 and TRBJ2-5; possibly TRBD1 or TRBD2 for D (5 bases each). The CDR3 is CASSPDGARQETQYF. CDR3 DNA: TGCGCCAGCAGCCCCGACGGGGCCAGACAGGAGACCCAGTACTTC.